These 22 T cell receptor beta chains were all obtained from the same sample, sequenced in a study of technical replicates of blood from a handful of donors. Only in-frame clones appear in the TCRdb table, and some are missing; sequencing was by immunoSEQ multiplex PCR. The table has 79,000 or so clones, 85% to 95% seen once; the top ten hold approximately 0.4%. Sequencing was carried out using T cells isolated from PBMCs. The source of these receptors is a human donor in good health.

The CDR3 region is CASSVTGSNYGYTF. The CDR3 region has the DNA TGTGCCAGCAGCGTTACAGGGTCTAACTATGGCTACACCTTC. The rearrangement uses TRBV9 and TRBJ1-2, with D perhaps matching TRBD1 (6 bases). Germline CDR1 and CDR2: SGDLS and YYNGEE. V lost 2 bases and J lost 0, with 8 bases in between. This CDR3 region has 14 residues.

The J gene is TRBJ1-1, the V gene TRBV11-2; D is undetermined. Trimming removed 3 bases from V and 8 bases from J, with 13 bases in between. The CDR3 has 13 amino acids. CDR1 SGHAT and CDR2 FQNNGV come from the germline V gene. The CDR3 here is CASSFLVVVEAFF. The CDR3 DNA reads TGTGCCAGCAGCTTTTTGGTGGTAGTAGAAGCTTTCTTT. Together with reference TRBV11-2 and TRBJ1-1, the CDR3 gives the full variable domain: EAGVAQSPRYKIIEKRQSVAFWCNPISGHATLYWYQQILGQGPKLLIQFQNNGVVDDSQLPKDRFSAERLKGVDSTLKIQPAKLEDSAVYLCASSFLVVVEAFFGQGTRLTVV.

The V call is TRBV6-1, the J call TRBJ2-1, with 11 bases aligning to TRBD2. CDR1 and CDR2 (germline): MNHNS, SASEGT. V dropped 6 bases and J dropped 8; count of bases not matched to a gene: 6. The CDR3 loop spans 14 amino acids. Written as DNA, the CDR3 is TGTGCCAGCAGACTAGCGGGAGAGGTGGATGAGCAGTTCTTC. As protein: CASRLAGEVDEQFF.

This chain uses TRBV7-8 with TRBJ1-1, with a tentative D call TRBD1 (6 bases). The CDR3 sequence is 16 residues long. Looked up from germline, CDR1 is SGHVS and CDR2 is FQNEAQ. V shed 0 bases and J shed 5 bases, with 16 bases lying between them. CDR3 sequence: CASSLAPGGQGTEAFF. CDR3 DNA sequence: TGTGCCAGCAGCTTAGCGCCTGGGGGCCAGGGAACTGAAGCTTTCTTT.

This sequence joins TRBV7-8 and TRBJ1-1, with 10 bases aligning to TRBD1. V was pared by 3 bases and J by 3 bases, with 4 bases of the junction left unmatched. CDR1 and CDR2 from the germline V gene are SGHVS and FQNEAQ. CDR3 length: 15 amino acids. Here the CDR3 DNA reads TGTGCCAGCAGCTTTGTCGGGACAGGGGACACTGAAGCTTTCTTT. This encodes CASSFVGTGDTEAFF.

The CDR3 is CASSLSERLVAGELFF. The CDR3 DNA is TGTGCCAGCAGTTTATCGGAGCGGCTAGTCGCCGGGGAGCTGTTTTTT. The V and J genes are TRBV27 and TRBJ2-2, with a weak D call TRBD2 (5 bases). The CDR3 is made up of 16 amino acids. V lost 0 bases to trimming and J lost 6 bases, with 14 bases between them. Looked up from germline, CDR1 is MNHEY and CDR2 is SMNVEV (reference sequence).

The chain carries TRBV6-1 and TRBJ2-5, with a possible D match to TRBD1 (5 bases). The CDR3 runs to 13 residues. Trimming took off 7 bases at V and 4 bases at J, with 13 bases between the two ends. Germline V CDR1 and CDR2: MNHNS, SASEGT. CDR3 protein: CASTQGYRETQYF. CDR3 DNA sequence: TGTGCCAGCACCCAGGGTTATCGAGAGACCCAGTACTTC.

CDR3 region: CASSFTSGRRNTGELFF. DNA of the CDR3: TGTGCCAGCAGCTTTACTAGCGGGAGGCGGAACACCGGGGAGCTGTTTTTT. This chain connects TRBV7-3 to TRBJ2-2; 12 nucleotides match TRBD2. V shed 3 bases and J 1 base; nucleotides not matched to a gene: 3. Germline V gives CDR1 SGHTA, CDR2 FQGTGA. CDR3 length: 17 residues.

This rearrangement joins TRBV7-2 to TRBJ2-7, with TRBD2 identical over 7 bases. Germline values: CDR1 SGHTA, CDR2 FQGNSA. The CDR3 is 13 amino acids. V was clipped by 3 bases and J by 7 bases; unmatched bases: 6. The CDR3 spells CASSFSREVEQYF. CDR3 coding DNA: TGTGCCAGCAGCTTTAGTCGGGAGGTTGAGCAGTACTTC.

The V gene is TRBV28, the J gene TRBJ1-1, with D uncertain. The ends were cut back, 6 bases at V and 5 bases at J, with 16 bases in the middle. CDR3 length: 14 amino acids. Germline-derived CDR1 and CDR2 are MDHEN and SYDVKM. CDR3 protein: CASREPGTGTEAFF. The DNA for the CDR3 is TGTGCCAGCAGGGAACCGGGAACGGGGACTGAAGCTTTCTTT.

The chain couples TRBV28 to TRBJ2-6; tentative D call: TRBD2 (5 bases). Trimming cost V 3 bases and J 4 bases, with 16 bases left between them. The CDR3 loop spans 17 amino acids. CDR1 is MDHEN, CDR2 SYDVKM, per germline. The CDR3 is CASSFLLAALGANVLTF. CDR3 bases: TGTGCCAGCAGTTTCCTCCTAGCAGCGCTGGGGGCCAACGTCCTGACTTTC.

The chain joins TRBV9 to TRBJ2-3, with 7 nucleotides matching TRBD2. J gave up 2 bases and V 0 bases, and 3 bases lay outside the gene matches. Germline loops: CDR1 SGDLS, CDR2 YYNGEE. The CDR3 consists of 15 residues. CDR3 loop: CASSVGGGTTDTQYF. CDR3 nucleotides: TGTGCCAGCAGCGTAGGGGGAGGGACCACAGATACGCAGTATTTT.

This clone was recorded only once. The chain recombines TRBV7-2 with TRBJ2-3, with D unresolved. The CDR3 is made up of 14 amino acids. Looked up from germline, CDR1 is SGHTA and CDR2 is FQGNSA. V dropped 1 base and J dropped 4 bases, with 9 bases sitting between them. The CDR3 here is CASSLVSSPDTQYF. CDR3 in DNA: TGTGCCAGCAGCTTAGTCTCCTCTCCAGATACGCAGTATTTT. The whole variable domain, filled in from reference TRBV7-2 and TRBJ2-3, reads GAGVSQSPSNKVTEKGKDVELRCDPISGHTALYWYRQSLGQGLEFLIYFQGNSAPDKSGLPSDRFSAERTGGSVSTLTIQRTQQEDSAVYLCASSLVSSPDTQYFGPGTRLTVL.

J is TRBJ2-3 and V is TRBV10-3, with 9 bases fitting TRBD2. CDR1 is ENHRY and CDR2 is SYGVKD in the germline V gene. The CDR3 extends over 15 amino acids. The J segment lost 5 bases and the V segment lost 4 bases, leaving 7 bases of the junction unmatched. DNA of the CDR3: TGTGCCATCAGTGTAGGGACTAGCTTCATAGATACGCAGTATTTT. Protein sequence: CAISVGTSFIDTQYF.

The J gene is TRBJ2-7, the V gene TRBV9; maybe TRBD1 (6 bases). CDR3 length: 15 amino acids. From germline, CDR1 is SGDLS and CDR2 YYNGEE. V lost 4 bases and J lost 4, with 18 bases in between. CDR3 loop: CASSIGSGTPYEQYF. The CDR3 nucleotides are TGTGCCAGCAGCATAGGATCCGGGACACCTTACGAGCAGTACTTC.

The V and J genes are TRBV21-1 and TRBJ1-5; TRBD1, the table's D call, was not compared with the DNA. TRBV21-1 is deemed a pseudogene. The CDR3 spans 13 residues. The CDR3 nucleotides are TGTGCCAGCAGCAAAGCGGACAGGGGACGCCAGCATTTT. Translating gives CASSKADRGRQHF.

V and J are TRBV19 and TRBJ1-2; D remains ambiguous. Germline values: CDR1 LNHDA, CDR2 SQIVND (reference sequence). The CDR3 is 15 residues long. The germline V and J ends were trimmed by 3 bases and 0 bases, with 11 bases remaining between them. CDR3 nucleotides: TGTGCCAGTAGTATTCGAGGCAGATCTAACTATGGCTACACCTTC. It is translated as CASSIRGRSNYGYTF.

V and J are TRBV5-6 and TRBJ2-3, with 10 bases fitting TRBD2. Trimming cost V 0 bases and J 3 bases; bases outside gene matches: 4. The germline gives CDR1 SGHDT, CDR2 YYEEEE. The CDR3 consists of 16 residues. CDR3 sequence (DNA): TGTGCCAGCAGCTTGGTGTCTAGCGGGAGTACAGATACGCAGTATTTT. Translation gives CASSLVSSGSTDTQYF.

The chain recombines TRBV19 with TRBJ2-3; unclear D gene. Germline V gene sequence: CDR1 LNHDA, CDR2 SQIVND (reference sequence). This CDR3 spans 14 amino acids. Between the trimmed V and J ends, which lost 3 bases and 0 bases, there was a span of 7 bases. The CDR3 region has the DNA TGTGCCAGTAGTATTACGGGTAGCACAGATACGCAGTATTTT. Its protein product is CASSITGSTDTQYF. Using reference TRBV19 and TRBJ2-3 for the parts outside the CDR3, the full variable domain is DGGITQSPKYLFRKEGQNVTLSCEQNLNHDAMYWYRQDPGQGLRLIYYSQIVNDFQKGDIAEGYSVSREKKESFPLTVTSAQKNPTAFYLCASSITGSTDTQYFGPGTRLTVL.

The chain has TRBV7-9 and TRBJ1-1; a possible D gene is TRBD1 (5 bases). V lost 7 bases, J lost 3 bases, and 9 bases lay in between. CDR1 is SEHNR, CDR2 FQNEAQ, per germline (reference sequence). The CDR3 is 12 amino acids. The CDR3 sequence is CASIDSYTEAFF. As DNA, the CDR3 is TGTGCCAGCATCGACAGTTACACTGAAGCTTTCTTT.

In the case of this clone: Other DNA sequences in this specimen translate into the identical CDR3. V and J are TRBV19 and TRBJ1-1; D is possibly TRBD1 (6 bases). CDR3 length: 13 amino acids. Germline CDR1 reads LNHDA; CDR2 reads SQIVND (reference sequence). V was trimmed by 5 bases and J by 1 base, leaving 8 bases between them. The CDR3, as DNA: TGTGCCAGTAGTTTGGGACAGAACACTGAAGCTTTCTTT. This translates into CASSLGQNTEAFF. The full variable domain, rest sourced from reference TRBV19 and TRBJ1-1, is DGGITQSPKYLFRKEGQNVTLSCEQNLNHDAMYWYRQDPGQGLRLIYYSQIVNDFQKGDIAEGYSVSREKKESFPLTVTSAQKNPTAFYLCASSLGQNTEAFFGQGTRLTVV.

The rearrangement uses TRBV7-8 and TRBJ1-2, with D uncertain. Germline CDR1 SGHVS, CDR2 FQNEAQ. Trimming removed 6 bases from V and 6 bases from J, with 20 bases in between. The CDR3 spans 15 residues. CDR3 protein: CASSHPPAGRDGYTF. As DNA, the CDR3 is TGTGCCAGCAGTCACCCCCCGGCGGGGAGGGATGGCTACACCTTC.